The clone carrying this T cell receptor beta chain has a count of ten or more. This entry belongs to a study of read filtering for tumor transcriptome and immune sequencing. Study in general: DNase treatment preceded whole-transcriptome library preparation. RNA-seq yielded only about 80 to 1,400 TCR reads, IR-seq about 4 to 10.27 million.

The library was built from around 380 ng RNA with molecular barcoded adaptors for alpha/delta and beta/gamma chains. TCRdb re-derived calls from the reads in MiXCR, one entry per CDR3 protein. The top ten hold 11% to 15% of the sample, which has 50,000 to 65,000 distinct CDR3 sequences, around 18% seen once. There are 17 residues in the CDR3. The V segment lost 0 bases and the J segment 4 bases; nucleotides outside the gene matches: 9. CDR1 is SNHLY, CDR2 FYNNEI, per germline. This sequence joins TRBV2 and TRBJ1-1, with TRBD1 matching over 9 bases. This TCR came from a donor at least 40 years old with multiple myeloma. The material sequenced was a population of CD138-negative cells sorted from bone marrow. This CDR3 reads CASSEAGTGSSSTEAFF. Here the CDR3 DNA reads TGTGCCAGCAGTGAAGCGGGGACAGGGTCGTCTAGCACTGAAGCTTTCTTT.